The 29 T cell receptor beta chains below all came from one sample that was sequenced in a study of blood T cell repertoires in COVID-19. TCRdb keeps only in-frame clones here, not all; method: immunoSEQ multiplex PCR. This sample yields 70,000 to 95,000 clones, of which about 73% are seen a single time; roughly 38% belongs to the top ten. Sequenced sample: peripheral blood. The receptors derive from a man aged 60 to 69 with COVID-19, enrolled during active disease.

A few counts support this clone. V usage is TRBV6-5 and J usage is TRBJ2-7; 9 bases line up with TRBD2. Germline V gene lookup returns CDR1 MNHEY and CDR2 SVGAGI. V dropped 6 bases and J dropped 0; count of bases not matched to a gene: 6. The CDR3 contains 15 residues. For the CDR3, the DNA is TGTGCCAGCAGACCGACTAGCGGTAGCTCCTACGAGCAGTACTTC. Translation gives CASRPTSGSSYEQYF.

The chain is built from TRBV2 and TRBJ2-5, with D possibly matching TRBD2 (5 bases). The CDR3 covers 15 residues. V lost 6 bases and J 6 bases, leaving 20 bases between the germline ends. Germline assignment: CDR1 SNHLY and CDR2 FYNNEI. CDR3 in DNA: TGTGCCAGCAGGGACTTACTAGGGTCCAGACAGACCCAGTACTTC. It codes for CASRDLLGSRQTQYF.

CDR3 nucleotide sequence: TGTGCCAGCAGCTTGGATTCGGGACTCTTGGATACGCAGTATTTT. Amino acids: CASSLDSGLLDTQYF. The chain combines TRBV5-6 with TRBJ2-3; D possibly corresponds to TRBD2 (6 bases). The CDR3 extends over 15 amino acids. Trimming shortened V by 0 bases and J by 6 bases, and 14 bases separated the two germline ends. Germline-derived CDR1 and CDR2 are SGHDT and YYEEEE.

The chain joins TRBV19 to TRBJ2-6; TRBD1 agrees at 8 bases. The CDR3 covers 17 residues. Germline V CDR1 and CDR2: LNHDA, SQIVND (reference sequence). V shed 9 bases, J shed 0 bases, and the junction held 10 bases outside the gene matches. For the CDR3, the DNA is TGTGCCAGCACCCGGGACAGGACCTCCTCTGGGGCCAACGTCCTGACTTTC. This gives the protein CASTRDRTSSGANVLTF.

This sequence joins TRBV12-3 or TRBV12-4 and TRBJ1-6; D is perhaps TRBD1 (5 bases). The CDR3 is 12 amino acids. The V gene lost 5 bases and the J gene lost 10 bases, with 9 bases spanning the gap. CDR3 coding DNA: TGTGCCAGCAGTCAGTGGGGCTCACCCCTCCACTTT. Its translation is CASSQWGSPLHF.

This clone was observed a few times. This chain connects TRBV7-2 to TRBJ2-7, with TRBD1 as a possible D gene (6 bases). With 2 bases removed from V and 3 bases from J, the gap between germline ends came to 11 bases. The CDR3 runs to 14 residues. From germline, CDR1 is SGHTA and CDR2 FQGNSA. Written as DNA, the CDR3 is TGTGCCAGCAGCTTAAGTGGCAGGGGCTACGAGCAGTACTTC. It specifies CASSLSGRGYEQYF.

The rearrangement uses TRBV7-9 and TRBJ1-2, with 8 bases lining up with TRBD1. This CDR3 is 15 amino acids long. J gave up 8 bases and V 5 bases, and 13 bases lay outside the gene matches. Looked up from germline, CDR1 is SEHNR and CDR2 is FQNEAQ (reference sequence). The CDR3 DNA reads TGTGCCAGCAGCCGGTCAGGGGACAGGTTCGCGGGCTACACCTTC. Its translation is CASSRSGDRFAGYTF.

The rearrangement joins TRBV6-5 to TRBJ2-2, with D perhaps TRBD1 (6 bases). CDR1 and CDR2 (germline): MNHEY, SVGAGI. The V gene lost 6 bases and the J gene lost 3 bases, with 14 bases spanning the gap. CDR3 length equals 15 residues. The CDR3 protein is CASSTGQLDTGELFF. In nucleotides, the CDR3 is TGTGCCAGCAGCACGGGACAACTAGACACCGGGGAGCTGTTTTTT.

The chain couples TRBV19 to TRBJ1-5; D is perhaps TRBD1 (5 bases). The CDR3 totals 13 residues. Germline V gene data show CDR1 as LNHDA and CDR2 as SQIVND (reference sequence). V was shortened by 2 bases and J by 8 bases, with 10 bases between the two germline ends. CDR3 DNA sequence: TGTGCCAGTAGTATACGGCAGGGTGAGCCCCAGCATTTT. Translated, it gives CASSIRQGEPQHF. The full variable domain, with the rest looked up from reference TRBV19 and TRBJ1-5, is DGGITQSPKYLFRKEGQNVTLSCEQNLNHDAMYWYRQDPGQGLRLIYYSQIVNDFQKGDIAEGYSVSREKKESFPLTVTSAQKNPTAFYLCASSIRQGEPQHFGDGTRLSIL.

A few counts support this clone. The chain employs TRBV6-2 or TRBV6-3 and TRBJ1-5; TRBD1 might be the D (5 bases). Germline V gene data show CDR1 as MNHEY and CDR2 as SVGEGT. The V end was cut by 6 bases, the J end by 2 bases, with 17 bases between. The length of the CDR3 is 16 residues. CDR3 loop: CASSPGAGLGNQPQHF. The CDR3 DNA is TGTGCCAGCAGCCCTGGGGCGGGGCTTGGCAATCAGCCCCAGCATTTT.

This chain connects TRBV14 to TRBJ1-1; D unresolved. This CDR3 has 14 residues. V lost 1 base and J lost 5, with 11 bases in between. Looked up from germline, CDR1 is SGHDN and CDR2 is FVKESK. CDR3 nucleotide sequence: TGTGCCAGCAGCCAAGTCTACGGAGGGACTGAAGCTTTCTTT. It translates to CASSQVYGGTEAFF.

The chain carries TRBV12-3 or TRBV12-4 and TRBJ1-2, with TRBD1 matching 7 bases. CDR3 length equals 13 residues. The V and J ends lost 6 bases and 8 bases, in that order; junction bases with no gene match: 9. The CDR3 DNA is TGTGCCAGCAGGAGGAGGGGGCAAGGAGGCTACACCTTC. Its protein is CASRRRGQGGYTF.

This chain connects TRBV4-3 to TRBJ2-3; 8 bases are shared with TRBD2. This CDR3 contains 16 residues. V shed 0 bases and J 1 base; nucleotides not matched to a gene: 3. CDR1 and CDR2 (germline): LGHNA, YSLEER. The CDR3 region has the DNA TGCGCCAGCAGCCAAGAAGGGCGGGAGGGCACAGATACGCAGTATTTT. It yields the protein CASSQEGREGTDTQYF.

In this sample, this clone turned up a few times. The rearrangement joins TRBV7-3 to TRBJ1-6; D is perhaps TRBD1 (5 bases). V lost 5 bases, J lost 9 bases, and 11 bases lay in between. CDR1 is SGHTA and CDR2 is FQGTGA in the germline V gene. The CDR3 runs to 13 residues. The CDR3 DNA reads TGTGCCAGCAGCGCCACGGACACTTCACCCCTCCACTTT. Protein: CASSATDTSPLHF.

J is TRBJ1-5 and V is TRBV3-1 (or the pseudogene TRBV3-2); D ambiguous. In germline, CDR1 is LGHDT, CDR2 YNNKEL (reference sequence). Trimming removed 3 bases from V and 3 bases from J, with 15 bases in between. The CDR3 runs to 16 residues. CDR3: CASSHGVRQFNQPQHF. As DNA, the CDR3 is TGTGCCAGCAGCCACGGGGTGAGGCAATTCAATCAGCCCCAGCATTTT.

This clone has only one observation. V is TRBV5-8 and J is TRBJ2-1; D gene unclear. The germline V and J ends were trimmed by 0 bases and 1 base, with 11 bases remaining between them. Germline V gene sequence: CDR1 SGHTS, CDR2 YDEGEE. CDR3 length equals 16 residues. The chain's CDR3 is CASSLGMIASYNEQFF. As DNA, the CDR3 is TGTGCCAGCAGCTTGGGGATGATAGCTTCCTACAATGAGCAGTTCTTC.

This clone has a single count. The DNA of the CDR3 is TGTGCCAGCAGCAGACTACAGGGATACGAGCAGTACTTC. It translates to CASSRLQGYEQYF. J is TRBJ2-7 and V is TRBV7-8; D may be TRBD1 (6 bases). Per germline, CDR1 SGHVS and CDR2 FQNEAQ. V lost 5 bases and J lost 4, with 12 bases in between. The CDR3 totals 13 residues.

Details on this clone: One junction end does not reproduce the germline sequence, and a read error may be involved. The chain combines TRBV2 with TRBJ2-5, with D hard to call. The V gene's germline CDR1 is SNHLY and CDR2 FYNNEI. This CDR3 has 10 residues. The CDR3 protein is CASSEALRDF. The CDR3 bases are TGTGCCAGCAGTGAAGCGCTTCGGGACTTC.

The CDR3 sequence: CASTLGGLAGGLDEQYF. CDR3 sequence (DNA): TGTGCCAGCACTCTGGGGGGACTAGCGGGAGGGCTCGACGAGCAGTACTTC. J is TRBJ2-7 and V is TRBV5-4; the match to TRBD2 covers 16 bases. Germline V gene sequence: CDR1 SGHNT, CDR2 YYREEE (reference sequence). The CDR3 loop spans 17 amino acids. The J segment lost 5 bases and the V segment lost 6 bases, leaving 11 bases of the junction unmatched.

This clone occurred once. V usage is TRBV5-4 and J usage is TRBJ2-6; no definite D call. This CDR3 region has 15 residues. CDR1 and CDR2 from the germline V gene are SGHNT and YYREEE (reference sequence). V was cut by 4 bases and J by 0 bases, with 8 bases left in between. Here the CDR3 DNA reads TGTGCCAGCAGCGTCCGGGTCTCTGGGGCCAACGTCCTGACTTTC. It encodes CASSVRVSGANVLTF.

The genes are TRBV2 and TRBJ1-1; TRBD1 might be the D (5 bases). The germline CDR1 and CDR2 sequences are SNHLY and FYNNEI. The germline V and J ends were trimmed by 7 bases and 6 bases, with 15 bases remaining between them. The CDR3 totals 13 residues. The CDR3 coding sequence is TGTGCCAGCACCCGGGGGGAGGGATCTGAAGCTTTCTTT. Its translation is CASTRGEGSEAFF.

The V and J genes are TRBV19 and TRBJ1-2; D not resolved. V was cut by 3 bases and J by 2 bases, with 16 bases left in between. The CDR3 is 16 amino acids. CDR1 is LNHDA, CDR2 SQIVND, per germline (reference sequence). In DNA form, the CDR3 reads TGTGCCAGTAGTATCGCACGACTAGGAACAAACTATGGCTACACCTTC. Translated: CASSIARLGTNYGYTF. The variable domain in full, with the rest retrieved from reference TRBV19 and TRBJ1-2, is DGGITQSPKYLFRKEGQNVTLSCEQNLNHDAMYWYRQDPGQGLRLIYYSQIVNDFQKGDIAEGYSVSREKKESFPLTVTSAQKNPTAFYLCASSIARLGTNYGYTFGSGTRLTVV.

This chain uses TRBV7-9 with TRBJ1-2, with D possibly matching TRBD1 (5 bases). The CDR3 extends over 18 amino acids. V was pared by 4 bases and J by 3 bases, with 24 bases between. Germline CDR1 reads SEHNR; CDR2 reads FQNEAQ (reference sequence). The CDR3 is CASSSILPPGRADYGYTF. In DNA form, the CDR3 reads TGTGCCAGCAGCTCCATCCTCCCGCCCGGCAGGGCTGACTATGGCTACACCTTC.

This clone was seen a few times. The rearrangement links TRBV2 to TRBJ2-6, with D hard to call. Trimming removed 2 bases from V and 1 base from J, with 6 bases in between. Germline loops: CDR1 SNHLY, CDR2 FYNNEI. The CDR3 length is 15 residues. CDR3 residues: CASSELQSGANVLTF. The DNA for the CDR3 is TGTGCCAGCAGTGAATTACAGTCTGGGGCCAACGTCCTGACTTTC.

This clone was observed once. This chain joins TRBV2 and TRBJ1-2; 10 bases line up with TRBD1. The CDR3 extends over 12 amino acids. The junction had 5 bases not matched to a gene; V was cut back by 6 bases and J by 10 bases. CDR1 is SNHLY and CDR2 is FYNNEI in the germline V gene. Here the CDR3 DNA reads TGTGCCAGCAGGACGGACAGGGGGTACTACACCTTC. Its protein is CASRTDRGYYTF.

CDR3 region: CSASSGGAGEQFF. The DNA for the CDR3 is TGCAGTGCTAGTTCGGGGGGGGCCGGTGAGCAGTTCTTC. This rearrangement joins TRBV20-1 to TRBJ2-1; 8 bases line up with TRBD2. The CDR3 has 13 residues. Germline V lookup: CDR1 DFQATT, CDR2 SNEGSKA (reference sequence). V lost 3 bases, J lost 9 bases, and 7 bases stayed unmatched.

This clone was detected only a few times. CDR3 coding DNA: TGTGCCAGCAGTTTATACAGGGGAGGTCCAGATACGCAGTATTTT. Its translation is CASSLYRGGPDTQYF. This rearrangement joins TRBV27 to TRBJ2-3; tentative D call: TRBD1 (7 bases). The germline V gene encodes CDR1 MNHEY and CDR2 SMNVEV (reference sequence). The CDR3 runs to 15 residues. V was trimmed by 1 base and J by 4 bases, leaving 12 bases between them.

The V and J genes are TRBV12-3 or TRBV12-4 and TRBJ1-1, with D possibly TRBD1 on 5 matching bases. V was shortened by 0 bases and J by 5 bases, with 7 bases between the two germline ends. The CDR3 length is 13 residues. The CDR3 nucleotides are TGTGCCAGCAGTTTAGCAGACAGTACTGAAGCTTTCTTT. It codes for CASSLADSTEAFF.

J is TRBJ2-7 and V is TRBV27, with D perhaps TRBD2 (5 bases). The CDR3 runs to 14 residues. V lost 4 bases, J lost 3 bases, and 13 bases lay in between. Germline CDR1 reads MNHEY; CDR2 reads SMNVEV (reference sequence). CDR3 in amino acids: CASSSLDLLYEQYF. The CDR3, as DNA: TGTGCCAGCAGTTCCCTGGACTTGCTCTACGAGCAGTACTTC.